One sample yielded the 29 T cell receptor beta chains listed below, sequenced in a study of blood T cell repertoires in COVID-19 (TCRdb year 2020). Library creation used the immunoSEQ multiplex PCR assay. TCRdb mirrors the immuneACCESS table, restricted to in-frame sequences. Some clones are absent from its copies; in checked studies, under half trace to an unresolved V gene, and the reason for the others is unknown. Here the sample has about 220,000 clones; over 80% occur a single time. Roughly 4.9% of the sample goes to the ten largest clones. What was sequenced was peripheral blood. All receptors come from a human donor in a cohort sampled during active COVID-19.

The V call is TRBV4-3, the J call TRBJ1-1, with 9 bases identical to TRBD1. The CDR3 length is 13 residues. Germline CDR1 LGHNA, CDR2 YSLEER. V lost 8 bases, J lost 5 bases, and 6 bases stayed unmatched. As DNA, the CDR3 is TGCGCCAGCCGCGACAGGGGGGAAACTGAAGCTTTCTTT. This translates into CASRDRGETEAFF.

This sequence joins TRBV7-9 and TRBJ1-4, with 9 bases that match TRBD1. J was trimmed by 0 bases and V by 8 bases; bases with no gene match: 10. Germline V gene lookup returns CDR1 SEHNR and CDR2 FQNEAQ (reference sequence). This CDR3 has 17 amino acids. CDR3 sequence reads: CASSGGTGSSTNEKLFF. Here the CDR3 DNA reads TGTGCCAGCTCTGGCGGGACAGGGTCCTCAACTAATGAAAAACTGTTTTTT.

The sample holds a few counts of this clone. The chain links TRBV2 to TRBJ1-4; perhaps TRBD1 as D (5 bases). Trimming took off 9 bases at V and 4 bases at J, with 15 bases between the two ends. Germline V CDR1 and CDR2: SNHLY, FYNNEI. The CDR3 is 14 amino acids. In DNA, the CDR3 is TGTGCCAGTCAACAGGACGGAATTAATGAAAAACTGTTTTTT. This gives the protein CASQQDGINEKLFF.

A single count supports this clone. V and J are TRBV7-3 and TRBJ2-3, with 10 bases fitting TRBD2. Looked up from germline, CDR1 is SGHTA and CDR2 is FQGTGA. With 5 bases clipped from V and 3 bases from J, the junction kept 5 bases outside the gene matches. The CDR3 covers 15 residues. CDR3 DNA sequence: TGTGCCAGCAGCGCTAGCGGGAGTGGAACAGATACGCAGTATTTT. Amino acids: CASSASGSGTDTQYF. The whole variable domain, remainder taken from reference TRBV7-3 and TRBJ2-3, is GAGVSQTPSNKVTEKGKYVELRCDPISGHTALYWYRQSLGQGPEFLIYFQGTGAADDSGLPNDRFFAVRPEGSVSTLKIQRTERGDSAVYLCASSASGSGTDTQYFGPGTRLTVL.

V is TRBV3-1 (or the pseudogene TRBV3-2) and J is TRBJ2-5; D is possibly TRBD2 (5 bases). The length of the CDR3 is 15 residues. V lost 0 bases and J lost 2, with 10 bases in between. From germline, CDR1 is LGHDT and CDR2 YNNKEL (reference sequence). The CDR3 loop reads CASSQDRGRQETQYF. The CDR3 region has the DNA TGTGCCAGCAGCCAAGATCGAGGGCGGCAAGAGACCCAGTACTTC.

This sequence joins TRBV11-2 and TRBJ2-5; D is possibly TRBD2 (5 bases). Trimming removed 1 base at V and 4 bases at J, with 10 bases between. The CDR3 has 14 residues. Germline V gene lookup returns CDR1 SGHAT and CDR2 FQNNGV. CDR3 bases: TGTGCCAGCAGCTTAGGGGTAGCGCGAGAGACCCAGTACTTC. This codes for CASSLGVARETQYF.

The V gene is TRBV18, the J gene TRBJ2-7; 8 bases align to TRBD1. The CDR3 is made up of 14 amino acids. Germline CDR1 is KGHSH and CDR2 is LQKENI. V gave up 6 bases and J gave up 1 base; unmatched junction bases: 5. The CDR3 DNA reads as TGTGCCAGCTCCCCTAGACAGGGGTCCTACGAGCAGTACTTC. It codes for CASSPRQGSYEQYF.

The CDR3 DNA sequence: TGTGCCAGCAGTTTTAGACAGGGCCACCAGCCCCAGCATTTT. Amino acids: CASSFRQGHQPQHF. This chain connects TRBV27 to TRBJ1-5; 7 bases map to TRBD1. This CDR3 has 14 residues. CDR1 and CDR2 (germline): MNHEY, SMNVEV (reference sequence). Trimming at V came to 3 bases and at J to 7 bases, leaving 6 bases not matched to a gene.

A few counts support this clone. The J gene is TRBJ1-1, the V gene TRBV7-6, with 7 nucleotides matching TRBD1. With V trimmed by 8 bases and J by 2 bases, 2 bases remained unmatched. The CDR3 is made up of 12 amino acids. The germline V gene encodes CDR1 SGHVS and CDR2 FNYEAQ. CDR3 in DNA: TGTGCCAGCGGGACAGCCAACACTGAAGCTTTCTTT. Translated, it gives CASGTANTEAFF.

J is TRBJ1-1 and V is TRBV2; 8 nucleotides match TRBD1. With 7 bases clipped from V and 3 bases from J, the junction kept 4 bases outside the gene matches. Germline assignment: CDR1 SNHLY and CDR2 FYNNEI. The CDR3 contains 13 residues. As DNA, the CDR3 is TGTGCCAGCATCGGACAGGGATACACTGAAGCTTTCTTT. It translates to CASIGQGYTEAFF.

This clone was found once. The genes are TRBV2 and TRBJ1-2; TRBD1 matches 10 bases. The trim removed 4 bases at V and 7 bases at J, leaving 6 bases unmatched. The CDR3 loop spans 14 amino acids. The germline gives CDR1 SNHLY, CDR2 FYNNEI. CDR3: CASSVRDRGGGYTF. In nucleotides, the CDR3 is TGTGCCAGCAGTGTCCGGGACAGGGGAGGTGGCTACACCTTC.

The rearrangement joins TRBV28 to TRBJ2-1; TRBD1 aligns across 9 bases. There are 12 residues in the CDR3. Looked up from germline, CDR1 is MDHEN and CDR2 is SYDVKM. J was trimmed by 15 bases and V by 6 bases; bases with no gene match: 9. The CDR3, as DNA: TGTGCCAGCAGCAAAGTCGGGACAGGGTGGTTCTTC. This translates into CASSKVGTGWFF.

About this clone: This sample includes further DNA sequences coding for the same CDR3. This chain joins TRBV6-5 and TRBJ2-1; the D is unclear. Germline loops: CDR1 MNHEY, CDR2 SVGAGI. Trimming shortened V by 0 bases and J by 0 bases, and 6 bases separated the two germline ends. This CDR3 region has 15 residues. The DNA for the CDR3 is TGTGCCAGCAGTTACTCTAGGAGCTCCTACAATGAGCAGTTCTTC. Its protein is CASSYSRSSYNEQFF.

The chain recombines TRBV5-1 with TRBJ1-6; D remains ambiguous. Germline CDR1 is SGHRS and CDR2 is YFSETQ. Deletions cut 4 bases from V and 7 bases from J, with 12 bases between. The CDR3 covers 14 residues. The CDR3 DNA is TGCGCCAGCAGCAGGTGGGAGGAAAATTCACCCCTCCACTTT. Protein sequence: CASSRWEENSPLHF.

This chain links TRBV29-1 with TRBJ1-4; 10 bases match TRBD1. Germline CDR1 SQVTM, CDR2 ANQGSEA. Trimming at V came to 7 bases and at J to 1 base, leaving 12 bases not matched to a gene. The CDR3 totals 17 residues. The CDR3 sequence: CSAYTRTGGGTNEKLFF. Written as DNA, the CDR3 is TGCAGCGCATATACGCGGACAGGGGGAGGAACTAATGAAAAACTGTTTTTT.

V gene TRBV18 combines with J gene TRBJ2-1; a possible D gene is TRBD1 (6 bases). The ends were cut back, 4 bases at V and 4 bases at J, with 11 bases in the middle. The CDR3 extends over 14 amino acids. The germline CDR1 and CDR2 sequences are KGHSH and LQKENI. CDR3 nucleotides: TGTGCCAGCTCACTCCGGGACACATACAATGAGCAGTTCTTC. Protein: CASSLRDTYNEQFF.

The CDR3 DNA follows: TGTGCCAGCAGTGAGACCGGACAGGGTTTCGACGAGCAGTACTTC. This encodes CASSETGQGFDEQYF. The rearrangement joins TRBV6-4 to TRBJ2-7; 8 bases agree with TRBD1. This CDR3 comprises 15 residues. Germline CDR1 and CDR2: MRHNA and SNTAGT. Germline trimming cut 3 bases from V and 5 bases from J; bases unmatched to any gene: 9.

The chain uses TRBV18 and TRBJ1-3; D is unclear. CDR1 is KGHSH, CDR2 LQKENI, per germline. The V gene lost 3 bases and the J gene lost 4 bases, with 13 bases spanning the gap. The CDR3 length is 15 residues. The CDR3 DNA reads as TGTGCCAGCTCACCCGCTCCGGGAGTGGGAAACACCATATATTTT. Translated: CASSPAPGVGNTIYF.

V and J are TRBV5-4 and TRBJ2-7; 11 positions agree with TRBD2. Trimming removed 3 bases from V and 2 bases from J; junction bases left unmatched: 7. Germline CDR1 is SGHNT and CDR2 is YYREEE (reference sequence). The CDR3 length is 16 residues. CDR3 in amino acids: CASSSIPGLAAYEQYF. The DNA for the CDR3 is TGTGCCAGCAGCTCCATCCCGGGACTAGCGGCCTACGAGCAGTACTTC.

This clone was detected once. The chain uses TRBV28 and TRBJ2-5; 10 nucleotides agree with TRBD2. Germline V gene lookup returns CDR1 MDHEN and CDR2 SYDVKM. V trimming: 5 bases; J trimming: 5 bases; junction bases outside the gene matches: 8. CDR3 length: 15 residues. This chain's CDR3 is CASSPGTSALETQYF. Here the CDR3 DNA reads TGTGCCAGCAGTCCGGGGACTAGCGCTTTGGAGACCCAGTACTTC.

J is TRBJ2-7 and V is TRBV19, with D perhaps TRBD1 (5 bases). In germline, CDR1 is LNHDA, CDR2 SQIVND (reference sequence). The ends were cut back, 0 bases at V and 2 bases at J, with 11 bases in the middle. The CDR3 is made up of 15 amino acids. The CDR3 bases are TGTGCCAGTAGTATAGAGAAGGGGTCAACCTACGAGCAGTACTTC. Encoded protein: CASSIEKGSTYEQYF.

The J gene is TRBJ2-7, the V gene TRBV30, with D hard to call. V shed 2 bases and J shed 4 bases, with 15 bases lying between them. Germline V gene data show CDR1 as GTSNPN and CDR2 as SVGIG (reference sequence). The CDR3 extends over 14 amino acids. This CDR3 reads CAWSLGWARYEQYF. The DNA of the CDR3 is TGTGCCTGGAGTTTGGGTTGGGCCCGGTACGAGCAGTACTTC.

This chain uses TRBV6-2 or TRBV6-3 with TRBJ1-2; TRBD1 agrees at 7 bases. V lost 6 bases to trimming and J lost 3 bases; unmatched junction nucleotides: 4. Germline CDR1 reads MNHEY; CDR2 reads SVGEGT. This CDR3 spans 13 amino acids. The CDR3 loop is CASSTDRDYGYTF. CDR3 nucleotide sequence: TGTGCCAGCAGCACCGACAGGGACTATGGCTACACCTTC.

The CDR3 DNA follows: TGTGCCAGTAGTATAGGTCCTAGACGAAGCGAGCAGTACTTC. It yields the protein CASSIGPRRSEQYF. This sequence joins TRBV19 and TRBJ2-7; no clear D gene. This CDR3 has 14 amino acids. Germline CDR1 reads LNHDA; CDR2 reads SQIVND (reference sequence). The ends were cut back, 1 base at V and 6 bases at J, with 13 bases in the middle. Variable domain in full (rest from reference TRBV19 and TRBJ2-7): DGGITQSPKYLFRKEGQNVTLSCEQNLNHDAMYWYRQDPGQGLRLIYYSQIVNDFQKGDIAEGYSVSREKKESFPLTVTSAQKNPTAFYLCASSIGPRRSEQYFGPGTRLTVT.

The J gene is TRBJ2-3, the V gene TRBV29-1; TRBD2 matches at 9 bases. Germline CDR1 and CDR2: SQVTM and ANQGSEA. The V and J ends lost 3 bases and 4 bases, in that order; junction bases with no gene match: 5. This CDR3 is 14 amino acids long. The CDR3 DNA reads TGCAGCGTTGAGACTAGCGGAGGACCAGATACGCAGTATTTT. It translates to CSVETSGGPDTQYF.

This clone has more than one count but fewer than ten. The CDR3 nucleotides read TGTGCCAGCAGCTTCTACAGGTATAGCTCCTACGAGCAGTACTTC. As protein: CASSFYRYSSYEQYF. This chain links TRBV11-2 with TRBJ2-7; D is perhaps TRBD1 (5 bases). V lost 3 bases, J lost 0 bases, and 12 bases lay in between. The CDR3 totals 15 residues. Germline V gives CDR1 SGHAT, CDR2 FQNNGV. Full variable domain (outside the CDR3, taken from reference TRBV11-2 and TRBJ2-7): EAGVAQSPRYKIIEKRQSVAFWCNPISGHATLYWYQQILGQGPKLLIQFQNNGVVDDSQLPKDRFSAERLKGVDSTLKIQPAKLEDSAVYLCASSFYRYSSYEQYFGPGTRLTVT.

The chain links TRBV29-1 to TRBJ2-7; 10 bases are a match to TRBD1. This CDR3 is 13 amino acids long. The V gene's germline CDR1 is SQVTM and CDR2 ANQGSEA. CDR3 sequence reads: CSGGQGITYEQYF. The CDR3 nucleotides read TGCAGTGGGGGACAGGGGATTACCTACGAGCAGTACTTC.

This chain links TRBV4-2 with TRBJ2-1; 11 positions match TRBD2. Germline V gene sequence: CDR1 LGHNA, CDR2 YNFKEQ. V was clipped by 4 bases and J by 5 bases; unmatched bases: 7. The CDR3 consists of 16 residues. The CDR3 DNA reads TGTGCCAGCAGCCGGCCGGGACTAGCGGACAACAATGAGCAGTTCTTC. Translating it yields CASSRPGLADNNEQFF.

Comment on this clone: Different DNA sequences within this sample yield the same CDR3. The gene calls are TRBV6-1 and TRBJ1-5; tentative D call: TRBD1 (5 bases). Germline loops: CDR1 MNHNS, CDR2 SASEGT. V was cut by 2 bases and J by 6 bases, with 8 bases left in between. This CDR3 is 13 amino acids long. DNA of the CDR3: TGTGCCAGCAGTGAAAGGGGCGGTCAGCCCCAGCATTTT. Translating gives CASSERGGQPQHF.